Each of the 23 T cell receptor beta chains below was sequenced from the same sample in a study of T cells in Graves' hyperthyroidism and ophthalmopathy. What was amplified from RNA transcripts were TCR beta CDR3 regions. When the TCR CDR3 underwent first-round RT-PCR, the HTBI primer set was used. One entry per CDR3 protein results from TCRdb running MiXCR on the multiplex PCR reads. The table has nearly 600,000 distinct CDR3 sequences, 12% to 15% seen once; the top ten hold approximately 6.4%. Sequencing was done on a sample of blood. The receptors stem from a young woman with Graves' ophthalmopathy.

The sample holds many counts of this clonotype. V gene TRBV11-2 combines with J gene TRBJ2-3; no clear D gene. Germline loops: CDR1 SGHAT, CDR2 FQNNGV. The germline V and J ends were trimmed by 3 bases and 2 bases, with 9 bases remaining between them. This CDR3 has 14 residues. The CDR3 DNA sequence: TGTGCCAGCAGCTTCAGTGTCAACACAGATACGCAGTATTTT. Its translation is CASSFSVNTDTQYF.

This clonotype came up many times. This sequence joins TRBV28 and TRBJ1-4; TRBD1 might be the D (5 bases). Germline V lookup: CDR1 MDHEN, CDR2 SYDVKM. The CDR3 contains 15 residues. The V gene lost 4 bases and the J gene lost 6 bases, with 15 bases spanning the gap. The CDR3 sequence is CASSSRTSEDEKLFF. As DNA, the CDR3 is TGTGCCAGCAGTTCCCGGACATCCGAGGATGAAAAACTGTTTTTT.

This clonotype was counted at least ten times. The chain carries TRBV7-2 and TRBJ2-5; possible D gene TRBD1, 6 bases. Germline loops: CDR1 SGHTA, CDR2 FQGNSA. The CDR3 totals 16 residues. Trimming removed 5 bases from V and 4 bases from J, with 20 bases in between. CDR3 sequence reads: CASSRFPGLGGETQYF. The CDR3, as DNA: TGTGCCAGCAGCAGGTTCCCGGGCCTAGGGGGAGAGACCCAGTACTTC.

V gene TRBV9 combines with J gene TRBJ2-3; D remains ambiguous. The CDR3 covers 13 residues. V was trimmed by 6 bases and J by 1 base, leaving 9 bases between them. The germline CDR1 and CDR2 sequences are SGDLS and YYNGEE. The CDR3 reads CASKKEGTDTQYF. The DNA of the CDR3 is TGTGCCAGCAAAAAGGAAGGCACAGATACGCAGTATTTT.

In nucleotides, the CDR3 is TGTGCCAGCAGCGTAAGACAGGGCTCTAATTCACCCCTCCACTTT. It yields the protein CASSVRQGSNSPLHF. The rearrangement uses TRBV7-2 and TRBJ1-6; 7 bases are shared with TRBD1. CDR1 is SGHTA and CDR2 is FQGNSA in the germline V gene. V was pared by 5 bases and J by 6 bases, with 7 bases of the junction left unmatched. There are 15 residues in the CDR3.

This clonotype was counted between two and nine times. The chain has TRBV6-5 and TRBJ2-3; 9 bases match TRBD2. Germline V gene data show CDR1 as MNHEY and CDR2 as SVGAGI. This CDR3 is 17 amino acids long. With 0 bases clipped from V and 1 base from J, the junction kept 5 bases outside the gene matches. The CDR3 reads CASSYSGLAARTDTQYF. The CDR3 DNA sequence: TGTGCCAGCAGTTACTCGGGACTAGCCGCCCGCACAGATACGCAGTATTTT.

This clonotype came up a few times. The CDR3 nucleotides read TGTGCCAGTAGTTGGCTAGATAATTCACCCCTCCACTTT. Amino acid sequence: CASSWLDNSPLHF. V is TRBV19 and J is TRBJ1-6; no reliable D call. Looked up from germline, CDR1 is LNHDA and CDR2 is SQIVND (reference sequence). V was pared by 5 bases and J by 5 bases, with 7 bases between. This CDR3 region has 13 residues.

This clonotype was seen at least ten times. The DNA of the CDR3 is TGTGCCACCGGGGGGGGAGGGCAGAACACCGGGGAGCTGTTTTTT. The encoded protein is CATGGGGQNTGELFF. The chain joins TRBV12-3 or TRBV12-4 to TRBJ2-2, with 8 bases aligning to TRBD2. The trim removed 10 bases at V and 1 base at J, leaving 8 bases unmatched. CDR3 length: 15 amino acids.

The table lists this clonotype with many counts. The CDR3 region is CASSSRLAGEQFF. CDR3 in DNA: TGTGCCAGCAGTTCGCGACTAGCGGGAGAGCAGTTCTTC. The V and J genes are TRBV27 and TRBJ2-1, with 11 nucleotides matching TRBD2. The V segment lost 4 bases and the J segment 10 bases; nucleotides outside the gene matches: 3. The germline V gene has CDR1 MNHEY and CDR2 SMNVEV (reference sequence). The CDR3 is 13 residues long.

This clonotype was found many times. The V call is TRBV6-2 or TRBV6-3, the J call TRBJ2-3, with 14 bases fitting TRBD2. Germline V gene lookup returns CDR1 MNHEY and CDR2 SVGEGT. The CDR3 runs 18 residues. The ends lost 2 bases at V and 2 bases at J; junction bases unmatched: 6. The CDR3 DNA reads as TGTGCCAGCAGTTACCGGACTAGCGGGAGGAGAGACACAGATACGCAGTATTTT. This translates into CASSYRTSGRRDTDTQYF.

Regarding this clonotype: A much larger clone lies a single base off, so this may be a read error. The J gene is TRBJ2-7, the V gene TRBV5-1; 7 nucleotides agree with TRBD2. The J segment lost 5 bases and the V segment lost 3 bases, leaving 14 bases of the junction unmatched. CDR1 is SGHRS, CDR2 YFSETQ, per germline. This CDR3 is 16 amino acids long. CDR3 DNA: TGCGCCAGCAGCTCGGCCGGGGGGTACCGGATCCACGAGCAGTACTTC. Translated, it gives CASSSAGGYRIHEQYF.

This clonotype was counted a few times. The CDR3 here is CASSLPGQGRDIQYF. In nucleotides, the CDR3 is TGTGCCAGCAGCTTACCTGGACAGGGGAGGGACATTCAGTACTTC. The chain recombines TRBV11-3 with TRBJ2-4; 9 bases match TRBD1. V lost 2 bases to trimming and J lost 8 bases; unmatched junction nucleotides: 7. The germline CDR1 and CDR2 sequences are SGHNT and YENEEA. The CDR3 sequence is 15 residues long.

This clonotype came up a few times. One end of the junction is discordant with germline, which a read error may explain. V and J are TRBV6-1 and TRBJ2-3, with 10 bases matching TRBD1. The length of the CDR3 is 16 residues. Germline V gene sequence: CDR1 MNHNS, CDR2 SASEGT. Written as DNA, the CDR3 is TGTGCCAGCAGTTTCCGTTGGGACAGGGGAAGAGATACGCGGTATTTT. This codes for CASSFRWDRGRDTRYF.

As regards this clonotype: This may arise from a read error, as a much more abundant clone is one base away. The V and J genes are TRBV15 and TRBJ1-1, with D unclear. Germline lookup yields CDR1 LNHNV and CDR2 YYDKDF (reference sequence). The CDR3 spans 13 residues. This CDR3 reads CATSRDWNTETFF. The CDR3 DNA follows: TGTGCCACCAGCAGAGATTGGAACACTGAAACTTTCTTT.

In its sample, this clonotype was seen a few times. The chain recombines TRBV18 with TRBJ2-3; 9 bases match TRBD2. The CDR3 is made up of 16 amino acids. Germline CDR1 and CDR2: KGHSH and LQKENI. The ends lost 3 bases at V and 7 bases at J; junction bases unmatched: 11. This chain's CDR3 is CASSPSSSGILNTQYF. CDR3 in DNA: TGTGCCAGCTCACCTTCCTCTAGCGGGATCTTGAATACGCAGTATTTT.

This clonotype was observed at least ten times. The chain joins TRBV20-1 to TRBJ2-1; TRBD2 aligns across 10 bases. The CDR3 sequence is 11 residues long. Germline assignment: CDR1 DFQATT and CDR2 SNEGSKA (reference sequence). The J segment lost 11 bases and the V segment lost 4 bases, leaving 2 bases of the junction unmatched. CDR3 coding DNA: TGCAGTGCTACCACTAGCGGGAAGCAGTTCTTC. Translation gives CSATTSGKQFF.

This chain uses TRBV6-1 with TRBJ2-2, with 11 bases identical to TRBD1. Germline trimming cut 6 bases from V and 7 bases from J; bases unmatched to any gene: 10. CDR3 length: 16 amino acids. Looked up from germline, CDR1 is MNHNS and CDR2 is SASEGT. This CDR3 is CASRFPGQGGGGELFF. CDR3 DNA: TGTGCCAGCAGATTCCCGGGACAGGGGGGCGGCGGGGAGCTGTTTTTT.

The chain employs TRBV6-1 and TRBJ1-5, with 9 positions matching TRBD1. The CDR3 contains 15 residues. With 6 bases clipped from V and 4 bases from J, the junction kept 7 bases outside the gene matches. CDR1 and CDR2 from the germline V gene are MNHNS and SASEGT. DNA for the CDR3: TGTGCCAGCAGGGGAGGACAGGGGTATAATCAGCCCCAGCATTTT. This codes for CASRGGQGYNQPQHF.

This clonotype was picked up many times. The rearrangement joins TRBV27 to TRBJ2-7, with TRBD1 matching 7 bases. Germline V lookup: CDR1 MNHEY, CDR2 SMNVEV (reference sequence). The length of the CDR3 is 14 residues. Trimming cost V 6 bases and J 7 bases; bases outside gene matches: 12. Here the CDR3 DNA reads TGTGCCAGCAGCTTCGAACTGACAGGGCGGGAGCAGTACTTC. Protein: CASSFELTGREQYF.

This clonotype was found a few times. This rearrangement joins TRBV4-2 to TRBJ2-7, with 10 positions matching TRBD2. CDR1 and CDR2 from the germline V gene are LGHNA and YNFKEQ. The V and J ends lost 4 bases and 9 bases, in that order; junction bases with no gene match: 12. The CDR3 spans 15 residues. Here the CDR3 reads CASSPQGLAGVGQYF. The CDR3 coding sequence is TGTGCCAGCAGCCCCCAAGGGCTAGCGGGAGTAGGGCAGTACTTC.

The table lists this clonotype with many counts. The chain employs TRBV20-1 and TRBJ2-1, with 7 bases that match TRBD2. Germline loops: CDR1 DFQATT, CDR2 SNEGSKA (reference sequence). The CDR3 sequence is 15 residues long. V was pared by 2 bases and J by 4 bases, with 8 bases of the junction left unmatched. The CDR3 sequence: CSARFGTSVYNEQFF. The CDR3 nucleotides are TGCAGTGCTAGATTTGGCACTAGCGTATACAATGAGCAGTTCTTC.

This clonotype was counted between two and nine times. This chain links TRBV9 with TRBJ2-3; 8 bases are a match to TRBD2. This CDR3 is built from 15 residues. V was pared by 5 bases and J by 5 bases, with 10 bases of the junction left unmatched. Germline assignment: CDR1 SGDLS and CDR2 YYNGEE. The CDR3: CASSPREGQGDTQYF. CDR3 coding DNA: TGTGCCAGCAGTCCCCGGGAGGGCCAGGGAGATACGCAGTATTTT.

This clonotype was picked up a small number of times. This may arise from a read error, as a much more abundant clone is one base away. The J gene is TRBJ2-7, the V gene TRBV2; D perhaps matches TRBD2 (5 bases). Trimming left V 5 bases short and J 7 bases short, with 18 bases between. Germline V gene data show CDR1 as SNHLY and CDR2 as FYNNEI. The CDR3 has 14 residues. For the CDR3, the DNA is TGTGCCAGCAGTACTACGGTGCCGAGGGATGAGCAGTACTTC. Translating it yields CASSTTVPRDEQYF.